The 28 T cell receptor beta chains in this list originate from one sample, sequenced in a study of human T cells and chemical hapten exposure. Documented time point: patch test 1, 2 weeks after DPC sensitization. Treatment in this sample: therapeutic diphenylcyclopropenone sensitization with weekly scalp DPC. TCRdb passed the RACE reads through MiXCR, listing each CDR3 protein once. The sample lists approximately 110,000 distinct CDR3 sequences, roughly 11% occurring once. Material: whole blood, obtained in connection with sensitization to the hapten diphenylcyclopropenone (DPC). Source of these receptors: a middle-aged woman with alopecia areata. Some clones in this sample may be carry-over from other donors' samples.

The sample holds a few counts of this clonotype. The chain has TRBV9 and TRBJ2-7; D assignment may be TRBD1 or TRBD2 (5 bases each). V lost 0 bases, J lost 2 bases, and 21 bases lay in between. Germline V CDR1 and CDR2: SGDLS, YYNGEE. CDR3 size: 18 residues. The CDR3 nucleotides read TGTGCCAGCAGCGTAGAGTTTCCGGGGCAGGCTGGGCCCTACGAGCAGTACTTC. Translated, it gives CASSVEFPGQAGPYEQYF.

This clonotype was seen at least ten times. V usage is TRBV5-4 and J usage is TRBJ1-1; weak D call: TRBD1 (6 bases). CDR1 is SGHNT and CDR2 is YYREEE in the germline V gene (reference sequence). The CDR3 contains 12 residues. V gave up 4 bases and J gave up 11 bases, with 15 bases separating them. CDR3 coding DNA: TGTGCCAGCAGCGAACTGACAGGTCGCGCTTTCTTT. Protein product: CASSELTGRAFF.

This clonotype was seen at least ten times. The CDR3 reads CASRPGGAGDTQYF. CDR3 coding DNA: TGTGCCAGCAGGCCCGGCGGGGCGGGGGATACGCAGTATTTT. The chain is built from TRBV6-2 or TRBV6-3 and TRBJ2-3, with D perhaps matching TRBD2 (6 bases). Germline lookup yields CDR1 MNHEY and CDR2 SVGEGT. V was pared by 6 bases and J by 6 bases, with 16 bases between. There are 14 residues in the CDR3.

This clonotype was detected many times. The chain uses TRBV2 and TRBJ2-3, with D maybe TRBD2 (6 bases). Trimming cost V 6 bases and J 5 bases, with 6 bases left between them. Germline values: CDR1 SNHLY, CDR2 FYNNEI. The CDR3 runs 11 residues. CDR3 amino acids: CASREGDTQYF. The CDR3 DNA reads TGTGCCAGCAGGGAGGGAGATACGCAGTATTTT.

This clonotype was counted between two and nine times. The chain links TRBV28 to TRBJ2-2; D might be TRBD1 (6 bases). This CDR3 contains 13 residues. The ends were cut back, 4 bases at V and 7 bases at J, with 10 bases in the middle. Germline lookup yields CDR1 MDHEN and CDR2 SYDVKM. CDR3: CASSSGVGGELFF. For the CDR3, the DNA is TGTGCCAGCAGTTCAGGGGTTGGCGGGGAGCTGTTTTTT. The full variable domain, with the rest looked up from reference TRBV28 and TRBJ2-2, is DVKVTQSSRYLVKRTGEKVFLECVQDMDHENMFWYRQDPGLGLRLIYFSYDVKMKEKGDIPEGYSVSREKKERFSLILESASTNQTSMYLCASSSGVGGELFFGEGSRLTVL.

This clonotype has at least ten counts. The chain's CDR3 is CASSFSVGYGGRTYGYTF. Here the CDR3 DNA reads TGTGCCAGCAGCTTCTCAGTAGGGTATGGTGGCAGAACCTATGGCTACACCTTC. J is TRBJ1-2 and V is TRBV13; no clear D. The V and J ends lost 3 bases and 4 bases respectively, with 24 bases between them. The CDR3 has 18 amino acids. Looked up from germline, CDR1 is PRHDT and CDR2 is FYEKMQ (reference sequence).

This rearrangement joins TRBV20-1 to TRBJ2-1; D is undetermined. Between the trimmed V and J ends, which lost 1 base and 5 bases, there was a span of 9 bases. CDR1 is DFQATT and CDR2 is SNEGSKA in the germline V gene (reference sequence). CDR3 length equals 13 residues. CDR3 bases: TGCAGTGCTAGAGGCAGCCTTAACAATGAGCAGTTCTTC. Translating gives CSARGSLNNEQFF.

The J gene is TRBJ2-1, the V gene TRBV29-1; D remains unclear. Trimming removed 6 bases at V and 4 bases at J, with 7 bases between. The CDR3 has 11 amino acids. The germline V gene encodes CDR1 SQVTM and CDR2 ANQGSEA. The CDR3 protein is CSVVRYNEQFF. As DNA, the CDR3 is TGCAGCGTCGTTAGGTACAATGAGCAGTTCTTC.

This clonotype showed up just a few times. The CDR3 nucleotides are TGCAGTGCTAGAGAGTGGGACAGGGGACCCCAAGAGACCCAGTACTTC. This sequence encodes CSAREWDRGPQETQYF. The chain links TRBV20-1 to TRBJ2-5; 10 nucleotides align to TRBD1. With V trimmed by 0 bases and J by 1 base, 5 bases remained unmatched. The CDR3 is 16 amino acids. The germline V gene has CDR1 DFQATT and CDR2 SNEGSKA (reference sequence).

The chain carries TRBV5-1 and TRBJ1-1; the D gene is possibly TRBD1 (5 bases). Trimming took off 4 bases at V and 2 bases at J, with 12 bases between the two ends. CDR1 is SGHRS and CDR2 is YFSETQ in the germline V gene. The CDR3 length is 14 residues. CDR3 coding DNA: TGCGCCAGCAGCCGGGGGACGGTTAACACTGAAGCTTTCTTT. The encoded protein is CASSRGTVNTEAFF.

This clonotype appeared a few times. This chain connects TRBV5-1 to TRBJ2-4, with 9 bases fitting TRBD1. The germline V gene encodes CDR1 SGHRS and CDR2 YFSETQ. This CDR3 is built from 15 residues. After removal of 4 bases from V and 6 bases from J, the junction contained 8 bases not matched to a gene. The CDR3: CASSPNRGRGNIQYF. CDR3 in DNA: TGCGCCAGCAGCCCTAACAGGGGGCGCGGAAACATTCAGTACTTC.

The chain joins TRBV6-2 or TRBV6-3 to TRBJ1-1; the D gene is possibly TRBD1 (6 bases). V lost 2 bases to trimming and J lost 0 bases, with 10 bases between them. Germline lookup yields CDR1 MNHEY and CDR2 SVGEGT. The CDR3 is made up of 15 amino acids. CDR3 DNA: TGTGCCAGCAGTTACGGAAGGGACATGAACACTGAAGCTTTCTTT. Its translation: CASSYGRDMNTEAFF.

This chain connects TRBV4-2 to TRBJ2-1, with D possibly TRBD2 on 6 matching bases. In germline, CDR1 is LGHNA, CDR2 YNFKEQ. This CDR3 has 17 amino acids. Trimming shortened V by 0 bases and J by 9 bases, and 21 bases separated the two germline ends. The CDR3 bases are TGTGCCAGCAGCCAAGAGACTGCGCGGGGCGGGCGTATTGAGCAGTTCTTC. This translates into CASSQETARGGRIEQFF.

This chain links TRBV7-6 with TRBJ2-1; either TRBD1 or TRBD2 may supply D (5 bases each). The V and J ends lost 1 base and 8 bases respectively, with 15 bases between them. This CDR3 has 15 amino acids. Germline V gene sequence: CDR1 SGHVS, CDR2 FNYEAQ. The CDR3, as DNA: TGTGCCAGCAGCTTAGGGGGGACGGCTTTGGATGAGCAGTTCTTC. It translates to CASSLGGTALDEQFF.

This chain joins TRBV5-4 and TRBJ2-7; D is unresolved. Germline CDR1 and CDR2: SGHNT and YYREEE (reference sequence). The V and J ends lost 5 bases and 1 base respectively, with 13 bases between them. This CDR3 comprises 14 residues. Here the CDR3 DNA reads TGTGCCAGCAGGGCGGACCCGAGATCCTACGAGCAGTACTTC. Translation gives CASRADPRSYEQYF.

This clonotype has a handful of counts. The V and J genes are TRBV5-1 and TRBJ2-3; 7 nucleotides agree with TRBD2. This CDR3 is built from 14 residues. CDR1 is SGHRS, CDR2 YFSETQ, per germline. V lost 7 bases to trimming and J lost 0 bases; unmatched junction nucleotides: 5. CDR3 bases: TGCGCCAGCTTCGGTAGCGGGAGCACAGATACGCAGTATTTT. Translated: CASFGSGSTDTQYF. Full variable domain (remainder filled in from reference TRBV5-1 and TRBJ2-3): KAGVTQTPRYLIKTRGQQVTLSCSPISGHRSVSWYQQTPGQGLQFLFEYFSETQRNKGNFPGRFSGRQFSNSRSEMNVSTLELGDSALYLCASFGSGSTDTQYFGPGTRLTVL.

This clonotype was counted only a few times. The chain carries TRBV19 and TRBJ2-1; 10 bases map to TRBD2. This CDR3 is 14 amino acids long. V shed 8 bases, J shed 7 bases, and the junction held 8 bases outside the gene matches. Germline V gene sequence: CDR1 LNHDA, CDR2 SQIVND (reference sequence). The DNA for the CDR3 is TGTGCCAGTCGGAGAGCGGGAGGGCCGAATGAGCAGTTCTTC. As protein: CASRRAGGPNEQFF.

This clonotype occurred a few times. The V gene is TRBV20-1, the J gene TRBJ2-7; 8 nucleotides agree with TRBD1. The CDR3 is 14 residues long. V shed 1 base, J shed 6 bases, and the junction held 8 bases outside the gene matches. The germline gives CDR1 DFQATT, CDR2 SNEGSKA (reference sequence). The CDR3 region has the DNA TGCAGTGCTAGAGTCGCGACAGGGGTTGTCGAGCAGTACTTC. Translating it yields CSARVATGVVEQYF.

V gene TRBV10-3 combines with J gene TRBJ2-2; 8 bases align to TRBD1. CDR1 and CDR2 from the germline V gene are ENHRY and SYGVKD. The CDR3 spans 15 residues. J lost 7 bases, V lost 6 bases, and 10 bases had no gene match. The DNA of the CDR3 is TGTGCCATCAGCGGACAGGGTATGGCGGGCGGGGAGCTGTTTTTT. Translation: CAISGQGMAGGELFF.

The CDR3 region is CASSARGDTDTQYF. The CDR3 DNA reads as TGTGCCAGCAGCGCCAGGGGAGACACAGATACGCAGTATTTT. This sequence joins TRBV9 and TRBJ2-3, with D tentatively TRBD1 (6 bases). The CDR3 extends over 14 amino acids. Germline V gives CDR1 SGDLS, CDR2 YYNGEE. Trimming removed 3 bases from V and 2 bases from J, with 10 bases in between.

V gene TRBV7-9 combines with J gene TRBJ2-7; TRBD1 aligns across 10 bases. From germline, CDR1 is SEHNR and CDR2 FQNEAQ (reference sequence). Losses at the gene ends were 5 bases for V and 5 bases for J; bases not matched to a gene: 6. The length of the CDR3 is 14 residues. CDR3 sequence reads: CASSPGQGRDEQYF. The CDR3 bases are TGTGCCAGCAGCCCGGGACAGGGGCGCGACGAGCAGTACTTC.

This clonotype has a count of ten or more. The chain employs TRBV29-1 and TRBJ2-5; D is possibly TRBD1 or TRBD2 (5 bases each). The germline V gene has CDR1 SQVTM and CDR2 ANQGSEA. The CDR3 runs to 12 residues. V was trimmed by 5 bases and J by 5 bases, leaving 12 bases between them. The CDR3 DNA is TGCAGCGTTAACCTGGGGGTCGAGACCCAGTACTTC. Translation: CSVNLGVETQYF.

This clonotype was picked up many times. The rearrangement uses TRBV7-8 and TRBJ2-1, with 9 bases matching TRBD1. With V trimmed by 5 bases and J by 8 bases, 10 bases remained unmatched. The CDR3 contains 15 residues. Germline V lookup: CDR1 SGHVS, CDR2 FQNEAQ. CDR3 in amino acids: CASSHRDRDGDEQFF. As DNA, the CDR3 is TGTGCCAGCAGCCACCGGGACAGGGACGGGGATGAGCAGTTCTTC.

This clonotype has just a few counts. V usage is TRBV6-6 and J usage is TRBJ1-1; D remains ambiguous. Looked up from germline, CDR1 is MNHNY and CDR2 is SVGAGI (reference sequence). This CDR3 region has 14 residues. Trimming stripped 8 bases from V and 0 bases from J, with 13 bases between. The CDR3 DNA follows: TGTGCCAGCGGACGTCAGGAGGTGAACACTGAAGCTTTCTTT. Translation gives CASGRQEVNTEAFF.

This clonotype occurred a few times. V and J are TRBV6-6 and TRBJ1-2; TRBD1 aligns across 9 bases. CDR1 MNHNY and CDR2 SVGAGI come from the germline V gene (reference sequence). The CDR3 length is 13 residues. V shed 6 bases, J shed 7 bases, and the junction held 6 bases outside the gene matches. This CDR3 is CASSNGQGSGYTF. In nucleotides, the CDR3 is TGTGCCAGCAGCAACGGACAGGGGAGTGGCTACACCTTC.

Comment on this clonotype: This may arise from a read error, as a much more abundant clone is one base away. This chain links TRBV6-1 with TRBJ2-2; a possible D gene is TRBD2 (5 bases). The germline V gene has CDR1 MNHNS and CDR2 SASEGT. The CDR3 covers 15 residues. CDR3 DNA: TGTGCCAGCAGTGAGGCTGGGGTGTACACCGGGGTGCTGTTTTTT. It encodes CASSEAGVYTGVLFF.

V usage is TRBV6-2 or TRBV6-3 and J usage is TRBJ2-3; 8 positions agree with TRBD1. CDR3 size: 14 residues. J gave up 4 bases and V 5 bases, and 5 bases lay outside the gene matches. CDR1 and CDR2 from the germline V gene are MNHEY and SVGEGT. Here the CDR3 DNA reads TGTGCCAGCAGTAAAGACAGGGGTGCAGATACGCAGTATTTT. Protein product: CASSKDRGADTQYF.

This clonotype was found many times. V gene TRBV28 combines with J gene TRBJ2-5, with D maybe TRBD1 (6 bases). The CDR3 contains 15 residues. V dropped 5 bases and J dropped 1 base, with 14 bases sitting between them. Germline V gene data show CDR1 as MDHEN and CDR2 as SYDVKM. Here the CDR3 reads CASSRARQVQETQYF. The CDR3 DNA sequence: TGTGCCAGCAGTCGGGCTAGACAGGTCCAAGAGACCCAGTACTTC.